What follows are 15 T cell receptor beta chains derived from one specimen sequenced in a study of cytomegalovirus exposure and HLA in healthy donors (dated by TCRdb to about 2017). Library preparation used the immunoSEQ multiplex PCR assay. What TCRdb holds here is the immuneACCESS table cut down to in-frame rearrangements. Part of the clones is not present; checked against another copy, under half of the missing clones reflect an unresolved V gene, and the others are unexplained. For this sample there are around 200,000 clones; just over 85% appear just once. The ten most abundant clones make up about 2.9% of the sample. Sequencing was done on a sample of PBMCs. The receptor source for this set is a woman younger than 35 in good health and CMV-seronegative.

The CDR3 region has the DNA TGTGCCAGCAGCTCTCCTTGGGTGGGCGGCTACACCTTC. Protein product: CASSSPWVGGYTF. V and J are TRBV7-9 and TRBJ1-2; D remains ambiguous. Germline V CDR1 and CDR2: SEHNR, FQNEAQ (reference sequence). With 4 bases removed from V and 8 bases from J, the gap between germline ends came to 14 bases. The CDR3 has 13 amino acids.

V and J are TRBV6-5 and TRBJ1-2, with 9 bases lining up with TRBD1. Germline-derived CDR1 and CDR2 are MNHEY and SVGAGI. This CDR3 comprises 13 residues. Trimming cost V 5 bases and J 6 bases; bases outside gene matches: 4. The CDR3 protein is CASSPGQGNGYTF. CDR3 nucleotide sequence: TGTGCCAGCAGTCCGGGACAGGGTAATGGCTACACCTTC.

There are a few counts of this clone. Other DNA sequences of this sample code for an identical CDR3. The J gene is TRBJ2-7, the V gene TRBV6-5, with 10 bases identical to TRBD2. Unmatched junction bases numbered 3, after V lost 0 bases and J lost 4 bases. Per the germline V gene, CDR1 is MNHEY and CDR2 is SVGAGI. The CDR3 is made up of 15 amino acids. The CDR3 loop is CASSYSASGSYEQYF. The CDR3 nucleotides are TGTGCCAGCAGTTACTCGGCTAGCGGGAGTTACGAGCAGTACTTC.

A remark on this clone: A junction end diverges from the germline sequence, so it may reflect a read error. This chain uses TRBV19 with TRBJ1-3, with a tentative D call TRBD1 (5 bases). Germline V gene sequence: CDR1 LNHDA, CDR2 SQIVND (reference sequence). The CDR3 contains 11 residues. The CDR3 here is CGSGNGNTIYF. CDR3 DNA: TGCGGTTCAGGGAACGGAAACACCATATATTTT.

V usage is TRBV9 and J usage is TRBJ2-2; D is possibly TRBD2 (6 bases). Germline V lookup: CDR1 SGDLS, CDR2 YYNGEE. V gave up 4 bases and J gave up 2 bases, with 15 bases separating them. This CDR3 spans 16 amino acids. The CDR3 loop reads CASSTRLVGNTGELFF. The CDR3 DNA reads TGTGCCAGCAGCACCCGACTAGTTGGTAACACCGGGGAGCTGTTTTTT.

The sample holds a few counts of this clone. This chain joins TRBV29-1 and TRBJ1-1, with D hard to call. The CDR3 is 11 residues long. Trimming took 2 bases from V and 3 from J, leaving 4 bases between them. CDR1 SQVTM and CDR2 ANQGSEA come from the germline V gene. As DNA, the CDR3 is TGCAGCGTTGAATCCTACACTGAAGCTTTCTTT. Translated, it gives CSVESYTEAFF.

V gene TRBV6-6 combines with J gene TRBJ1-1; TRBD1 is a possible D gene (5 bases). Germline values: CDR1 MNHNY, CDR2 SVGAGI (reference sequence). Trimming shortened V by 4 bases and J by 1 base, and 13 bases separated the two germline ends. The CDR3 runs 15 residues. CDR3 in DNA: TGTGCCAGCAGTTCAACCGGGGGTCGGAACACTGAAGCTTTCTTT. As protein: CASSSTGGRNTEAFF.

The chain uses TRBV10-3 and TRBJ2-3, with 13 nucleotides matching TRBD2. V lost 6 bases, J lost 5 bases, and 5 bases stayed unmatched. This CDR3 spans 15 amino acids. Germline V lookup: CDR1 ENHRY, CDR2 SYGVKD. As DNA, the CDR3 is TGTGCCATCAGAACTAGCGGGAGGGCCGGAGATACGCAGTATTTT. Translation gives CAIRTSGRAGDTQYF.

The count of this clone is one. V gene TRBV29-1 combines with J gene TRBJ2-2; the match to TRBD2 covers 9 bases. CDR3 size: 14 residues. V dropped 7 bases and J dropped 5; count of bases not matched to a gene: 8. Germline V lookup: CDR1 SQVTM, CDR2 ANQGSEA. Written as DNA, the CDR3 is TGCAGCGCGGGGCGGGAGGGCCTAACCGGGGAGCTGTTTTTT. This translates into CSAGREGLTGELFF.

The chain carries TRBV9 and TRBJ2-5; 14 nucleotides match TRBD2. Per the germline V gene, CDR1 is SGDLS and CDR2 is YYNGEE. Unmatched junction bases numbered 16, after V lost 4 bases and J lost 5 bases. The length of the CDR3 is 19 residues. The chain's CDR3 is CASSSRAGLAGGVRETQYF. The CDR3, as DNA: TGTGCCAGCAGCTCGCGTGCTGGACTAGCGGGAGGAGTGCGGGAGACCCAGTACTTC.

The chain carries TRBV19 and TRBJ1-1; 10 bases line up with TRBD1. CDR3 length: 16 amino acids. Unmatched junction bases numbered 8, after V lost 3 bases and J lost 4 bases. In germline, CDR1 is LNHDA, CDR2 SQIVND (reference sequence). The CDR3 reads CASSIGTGVARTEAFF. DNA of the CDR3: TGTGCCAGTAGTATCGGGACAGGGGTTGCTCGCACTGAAGCTTTCTTT.

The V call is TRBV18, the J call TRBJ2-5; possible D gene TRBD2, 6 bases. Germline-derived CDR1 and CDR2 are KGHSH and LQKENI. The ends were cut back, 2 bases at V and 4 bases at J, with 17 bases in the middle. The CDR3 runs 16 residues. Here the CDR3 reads CASSPATDPRGETQYF. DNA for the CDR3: TGTGCCAGCTCACCAGCGACAGACCCGCGGGGAGAGACCCAGTACTTC.

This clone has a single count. The CDR3 here is CASSRPGQVTDTQYF. In DNA, the CDR3 is TGTGCCAGCAGTCGTCCGGGACAGGTCACAGATACGCAGTATTTT. The rearrangement links TRBV27 to TRBJ2-3, with 8 bases aligning to TRBD1. The CDR3 loop spans 15 amino acids. From germline, CDR1 is MNHEY and CDR2 SMNVEV (reference sequence). Unmatched junction bases numbered 6, after V lost 5 bases and J lost 2 bases.

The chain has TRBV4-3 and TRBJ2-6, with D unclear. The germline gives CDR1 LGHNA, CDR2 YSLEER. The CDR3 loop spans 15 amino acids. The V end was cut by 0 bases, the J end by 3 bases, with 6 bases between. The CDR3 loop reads CASSQDLSGANVLTF. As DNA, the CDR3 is TGCGCCAGCAGCCAAGATTTGAGTGGGGCCAACGTCCTGACTTTC.

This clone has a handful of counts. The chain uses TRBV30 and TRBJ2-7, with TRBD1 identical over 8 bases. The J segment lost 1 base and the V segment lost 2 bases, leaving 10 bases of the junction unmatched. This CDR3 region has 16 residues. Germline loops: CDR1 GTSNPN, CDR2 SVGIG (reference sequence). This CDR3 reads CAWSPIGQGLSYEQYF. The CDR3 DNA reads TGTGCCTGGAGTCCCATAGGACAGGGCCTATCCTACGAGCAGTACTTC.